Below are 27 T cell receptor beta chains sequenced from a single sample in a study of identical twins (dated by TCRdb to the mid-2010s). Libraries were made using 5' RACE. The instrument was an Illumina HiSeq 2000. TCRdb reran the public reads through fastp at Q25 and MiXCR, keeping productive beta chains. Here each entry gathers all rows of one CDR3 protein and keeps the most common genes and DNA. This sample lists 1.5 million to 2 million distinct CDR3 sequences; about 32% were detected once. The top ten clones comprise roughly 0.3% of the sample. Sequencing input: cord blood. The receptors come from a newborn girl in good health.

The V gene is TRBV11-2, the J gene TRBJ2-1; D ambiguous. Germline V gene lookup returns CDR1 SGHAT and CDR2 FQNNGV. The V end lost 2 bases, the J end lost 6 bases, and 14 bases lay between the germline ends. The CDR3 runs to 15 residues. Here the CDR3 DNA reads TGTGCCAGCAGCTTAAAAAGGCATAACTTCAATGAGCAGTTCTTC. Its protein is CASSLKRHNFNEQFF.

In the case of this clonotype: An end of the junction does not agree with germline; a read error may underlie this. The CDR3 coding sequence is TGTGCCAGCAGTGAACAGGGAACCTATGGCCACACCTTC. The encoded protein is CASSEQGTYGHTF. V and J are TRBV6-1 and TRBJ1-2; maybe TRBD1 (5 bases). Germline-derived CDR1 and CDR2 are MNHNS and SASEGT. The length of the CDR3 is 13 residues.

This clonotype was seen a handful of times. This chain links TRBV28 with TRBJ2-7; 7 bases are shared with TRBD2. The germline gives CDR1 MDHEN, CDR2 SYDVKM. The CDR3 contains 14 residues. Germline trimming cut 6 bases from V and 4 bases from J; bases unmatched to any gene: 9. CDR3 sequence: CASSTTSVLYEQYF. The DNA for the CDR3 is TGTGCCAGCAGCACTACTAGCGTTCTTTACGAGCAGTACTTC.

This rearrangement joins TRBV4-2 to TRBJ2-3; possible D gene TRBD2, 6 bases. The CDR3 consists of 14 residues. In germline, CDR1 is LGHNA, CDR2 YNFKEQ. Trimming stripped 4 bases from V and 6 bases from J, with 14 bases between. CDR3 nucleotide sequence: TGTGCCAGCAGCCTGTTCGCGGGGCGTGATACGCAGTATTTT. This translates into CASSLFAGRDTQYF.

There are a few counts of this clonotype. V gene TRBV29-1 combines with J gene TRBJ2-7, with D hard to call. V lost 2 bases and J lost 5, with 13 bases in between. From germline, CDR1 is SQVTM and CDR2 ANQGSEA. The CDR3 loop spans 13 amino acids. CDR3 sequence: CSVESPPTDEQYF. The CDR3 nucleotides are TGCAGCGTTGAATCCCCCCCGACCGACGAGCAGTACTTC.

This clonotype was counted only a few times. This chain uses TRBV9 with TRBJ2-3; a weak D match, TRBD1 (6 bases). V gave up 0 bases and J gave up 4 bases, with 15 bases separating them. CDR3 length: 16 residues. Looked up from germline, CDR1 is SGDLS and CDR2 is YYNGEE. CDR3 protein: CASSVAGDTRPDTQYF. The CDR3, as DNA: TGTGCCAGCAGCGTAGCTGGGGACACCCGTCCAGATACGCAGTATTTT.

This clonotype has more than one count but fewer than ten. The J gene is TRBJ2-5, the V gene TRBV4-2, with D perhaps assigned TRBD1 or TRBD2 (5 bases each). CDR3 size: 15 residues. V lost 0 bases, J lost 4 bases, and 12 bases lay in between. Germline-derived CDR1 and CDR2 are LGHNA and YNFKEQ. CDR3 in amino acids: CASSQDQPGRETQYF. The CDR3 DNA reads as TGTGCCAGCAGCCAAGATCAGCCAGGGAGAGAGACCCAGTACTTC.

The chain employs TRBV5-1 and TRBJ2-7; TRBD2 agrees at 8 bases. Germline V gives CDR1 SGHRS, CDR2 YFSETQ. With 0 bases clipped from V and 3 bases from J, the junction kept 5 bases outside the gene matches. The CDR3 totals 15 residues. CDR3 region: CASSLGTSRYYEQYF. For the CDR3, the DNA is TGCGCCAGCAGCTTGGGGACTAGCCGTTACTACGAGCAGTACTTC. Based on the CDR3 plus reference TRBV5-1 and TRBJ2-7, the full variable domain is KAGVTQTPRYLIKTRGQQVTLSCSPISGHRSVSWYQQTPGQGLQFLFEYFSETQRNKGNFPGRFSGRQFSNSRSEMNVSTLELGDSALYLCASSLGTSRYYEQYFGPGTRLTVT.

J is TRBJ2-1 and V is TRBV10-3; TRBD2 matches 8 bases. This CDR3 has 15 residues. CDR1 and CDR2 (germline): ENHRY, SYGVKD. After removal of 5 bases from V and 7 bases from J, the junction contained 10 bases not matched to a gene. DNA for the CDR3: TGTGCCATCAGTAGACCTTTAGCGGGGTCGAATGAGCAGTTCTTC. The encoded protein is CAISRPLAGSNEQFF.

This clonotype was found a few times. The genes are TRBV11-2 and TRBJ2-1; possible D gene TRBD2, 5 bases. There are 12 residues in the CDR3. Germline V gene lookup returns CDR1 SGHAT and CDR2 FQNNGV. V lost 5 bases and J lost 9, with 11 bases in between. CDR3 sequence (DNA): TGTGCCAGCAGCGCACTACGGGGTGAGCAGTTCTTC. This sequence encodes CASSALRGEQFF.

J is TRBJ2-7 and V is TRBV14; D is unresolved. Germline V gene sequence: CDR1 SGHDN, CDR2 FVKESK. The CDR3 has 13 residues. Trimming cost V 5 bases and J 7 bases, with 15 bases left between them. The DNA for the CDR3 is TGTGCCAGCAGCTCGAACCCCTACAATGAGCAGTACTTC. This codes for CASSSNPYNEQYF.

This chain joins TRBV18 and TRBJ2-3; the D gene is possibly TRBD2 (5 bases). V lost 3 bases and J 1 base, leaving 14 bases between the germline ends. The CDR3 extends over 16 amino acids. Germline V CDR1 and CDR2: KGHSH, LQKENI. CDR3 DNA: TGTGCCAGCTCACCCATAACAGTGAGGGGCACAGATACGCAGTATTTT. Its translation is CASSPITVRGTDTQYF.

The V and J genes are TRBV9 and TRBJ2-3, with 7 bases lining up with TRBD1. Per germline, CDR1 SGDLS and CDR2 YYNGEE. V shed 0 bases and J 2 bases; nucleotides not matched to a gene: 9. The CDR3 runs to 17 residues. This CDR3 reads CASSVGIPGQLTDTQYF. The CDR3 DNA sequence: TGTGCCAGCAGCGTAGGGATCCCGGGACAGCTCACAGATACGCAGTATTTT.

This clonotype has at least ten counts. V is TRBV5-1 and J is TRBJ1-2; D might be TRBD1 (5 bases). Germline V gene data show CDR1 as SGHRS and CDR2 as YFSETQ. The length of the CDR3 is 13 residues. Trimming removed 2 bases from V and 8 bases from J, with 13 bases in between. The CDR3 here is CASSFAGPRGYTF. The CDR3 nucleotides are TGCGCCAGCAGCTTCGCGGGGCCGAGGGGCTACACCTTC.

This chain links TRBV4-2 with TRBJ2-5; D is uncertain. The CDR3 loop spans 13 amino acids. The germline gives CDR1 LGHNA, CDR2 YNFKEQ. V was pared by 0 bases and J by 5 bases, with 7 bases between. Written as DNA, the CDR3 is TGTGCCAGCAGCCAAGATATGAAGGAGACCCAGTACTTC. It translates to CASSQDMKETQYF.

This clonotype was counted a few times. This rearrangement joins TRBV6-5 to TRBJ2-7; D is unresolved. The V and J ends lost 0 bases and 5 bases respectively, with 11 bases between them. The CDR3 runs to 14 residues. Germline V gene lookup returns CDR1 MNHEY and CDR2 SVGAGI. The CDR3 DNA reads as TGTGCCAGCAGTTACTCGTCTAGAGCCCACGAGCAGTACTTC. Translation gives CASSYSSRAHEQYF.

V usage is TRBV7-2 and J usage is TRBJ2-3; 11 bases align to TRBD2. This CDR3 contains 18 residues. The V segment lost 1 base and the J segment 2 bases; nucleotides outside the gene matches: 8. Germline assignment: CDR1 SGHTA and CDR2 FQGNSA. The CDR3 region has the DNA TGTGCCAGCAGCTTAGTGGGTAGCGGGGGGGGGACCACAGATACGCAGTATTTT. It specifies CASSLVGSGGGTTDTQYF. The full variable domain, with the rest looked up from reference TRBV7-2 and TRBJ2-3, is GAGVSQSPSNKVTEKGKDVELRCDPISGHTALYWYRQSLGQGLEFLIYFQGNSAPDKSGLPSDRFSAERTGGSVSTLTIQRTQQEDSAVYLCASSLVGSGGGTTDTQYFGPGTRLTVL.

The chain combines TRBV2 with TRBJ2-1, with D possibly being TRBD2 (6 bases). Per germline, CDR1 SNHLY and CDR2 FYNNEI. This CDR3 spans 18 amino acids. The ends were cut back, 3 bases at V and 10 bases at J, with 28 bases in the middle. CDR3 amino acids: CASSDNPLRAGSSYEQFF. CDR3 coding DNA: TGTGCCAGCAGTGATAACCCACTAAGAGCGGGCAGCTCCTACGAGCAGTTCTTC.

V is TRBV5-5 and J is TRBJ2-2, with TRBD1 matching over 9 bases. V dropped 8 bases and J dropped 3; count of bases not matched to a gene: 5. Per the germline V gene, CDR1 is SGHKS and CDR2 is YYEKEE (reference sequence). This CDR3 contains 14 residues. CDR3 in amino acids: CASRTGGYTGELFF. CDR3 nucleotides: TGTGCCAGTCGCACAGGGGGCTACACCGGGGAGCTGTTTTTT. The complete variable domain, with remaining parts taken from reference TRBV5-5 and TRBJ2-2, reads DAGVTQSPTHLIKTRGQQVTLRCSPISGHKSVSWYQQVLGQGPQFIFQYYEKEERGRGNFPDRFSARQFPNYSSELNVNALLLGDSALYLCASRTGGYTGELFFGEGSRLTVL.

This clonotype was seen only a few times. The chain combines TRBV20-1 with TRBJ1-1; the D gene is possibly TRBD1 (6 bases). The ends were cut back, 6 bases at V and 4 bases at J, with 12 bases in the middle. Germline CDR1 reads DFQATT; CDR2 reads SNEGSKA (reference sequence). The CDR3 contains 12 residues. CDR3 sequence: CSAFGGGTEAFF. CDR3 bases: TGCAGTGCGTTTGGAGGGGGCACTGAAGCTTTCTTT.

This clonotype was recorded a few times. This chain joins TRBV27 and TRBJ2-5, with D hard to call. The end of the DNA fits TRBJ2-7 better, so the J call may be wrong. Germline V gene data show CDR1 as MNHEY and CDR2 as SMNVEV (reference sequence). The CDR3 covers 14 residues. The CDR3 loop reads CASSLSSNTGEQYF. The CDR3 bases are TGTGCCAGCAGTTTATCCTCAAACACGGGCGAGCAGTACTTC.

V and J are TRBV2 and TRBJ2-5; 9 nucleotides line up with TRBD1. V dropped 4 bases and J dropped 2; count of bases not matched to a gene: 5. CDR3 length equals 15 residues. The germline CDR1 and CDR2 sequences are SNHLY and FYNNEI. This CDR3 reads CASSGTGATQETQYF. DNA for the CDR3: TGTGCCAGCAGTGGGACAGGGGCAACACAAGAGACCCAGTACTTC. The full variable domain, in which reference TRBV2 and TRBJ2-5 provide the parts outside the CDR3, is EPEVTQTPSHQVTQMGQEVILRCVPISNHLYFYWYRQILGQKVEFLVSFYNNEISEKSEIFDDQFSVERPDGSNFTLKIRSTKLEDSAMYFCASSGTGATQETQYFGPGTRLLVL.

This chain connects TRBV5-1 to TRBJ2-3; 7 bases are shared with TRBD2. The V gene's germline CDR1 is SGHRS and CDR2 YFSETQ. The CDR3 runs to 15 residues. V lost 6 bases, J lost 2 bases, and 9 bases stayed unmatched. The chain's CDR3 is CASTTGGLNTDTQYF. CDR3 coding DNA: TGCGCCAGCACGACCGGGGGACTAAACACAGATACGCAGTATTTT.

Comments on this clonotype: A much larger clone lies one base from this, so it may be a read error. This chain joins TRBV29-1 and TRBJ2-1; D perhaps matches TRBD2 (7 bases). The V end was cut by 7 bases, the J end by 6 bases, with 16 bases between. Germline V gives CDR1 SQVTM, CDR2 ANQGSEA. This CDR3 region has 13 residues. The CDR3 nucleotides read TGCAGCGGGGAGGGGGGATTGGTCAATGAGCAGTTCTTC. Translation: CSGEGGLVNEQFF.

This clonotype was found a few times. The chain carries TRBV10-3 and TRBJ2-3; 8 bases align to TRBD1. The CDR3 has 16 amino acids. The germline V gene encodes CDR1 ENHRY and CDR2 SYGVKD. V shed 2 bases and J 4 bases; nucleotides not matched to a gene: 8. The CDR3 here is CAISEPRGQGSDTQYF. CDR3 coding DNA: TGTGCCATCAGTGAGCCACGCGGACAGGGTTCAGATACGCAGTATTTT.

This clonotype came up once. The chain couples TRBV27 to TRBJ1-6; 7 bases fit TRBD1. The CDR3 totals 19 residues. The V gene's germline CDR1 is MNHEY and CDR2 SMNVEV (reference sequence). After removal of 5 bases from V and 0 bases from J, the junction contained 13 bases not matched to a gene. This CDR3 is CASSPRPDRFSSYNSPLHF. CDR3 sequence (DNA): TGTGCCAGCAGTCCCCGACCGGACAGGTTCAGCTCCTATAATTCACCCCTCCACTTT.

This chain joins TRBV7-2 and TRBJ2-1; 8 nucleotides agree with TRBD2. The germline gives CDR1 SGHTA, CDR2 FQGNSA. The CDR3 is 15 amino acids. With V trimmed by 1 base and J by 5 bases, 4 bases remained unmatched. Here the CDR3 DNA reads TGTGCCAGCAGCTTAGTAACAGCGGGGGACAATGAGCAGTTCTTC. This encodes CASSLVTAGDNEQFF.